This passage covers 17 T cell receptor beta chains from one sample sequenced in a study of T cells in Graves' hyperthyroidism and ophthalmopathy. RNA transcripts yielded amplified TCR beta CDR3 regions. During a first-round RT-PCR of the TCR CDR3, the HTBI primer set was used. TCRdb recomputed calls from the multiplex PCR reads with MiXCR, one row per CDR3 protein. The sample records approximately 570,000 distinct CDR3 sequences, roughly 21% being singletons. Sequencing was done on a sample of blood. These receptors originate from a man between 40 and 49 years old with Graves' ophthalmopathy.

V is TRBV19 and J is TRBJ1-1; 7 bases match TRBD1. The CDR3 length is 13 residues. Germline V gene data show CDR1 as LNHDA and CDR2 as SQIVND (reference sequence). J was trimmed by 3 bases and V by 7 bases; bases with no gene match: 5. CDR3 nucleotide sequence: TGTGCCAGTACGATACAGGGGTACACTGAAGCTTTCTTT. As protein: CASTIQGYTEAFF.

This clonotype has just a few counts. The J gene is TRBJ2-7, the V gene TRBV27; TRBD1 is a possible D gene (6 bases). Trimming removed 5 bases at V and 6 bases at J, with 17 bases between. Looked up from germline, CDR1 is MNHEY and CDR2 is SMNVEV (reference sequence). The CDR3 spans 14 residues. DNA for the CDR3: TGTGCCAGCAGTGTAGGGGGTTGGGCGACCGAGCAGTACTTC. Amino acids: CASSVGGWATEQYF.

This clonotype was seen a handful of times. The chain couples TRBV9 to TRBJ2-5; no firm D call. The CDR3 is 13 amino acids. V was cut by 1 base and J by 4 bases, with 8 bases left in between. Germline CDR1 SGDLS, CDR2 YYNGEE. The CDR3 DNA is TGTGCCAGCAGCGTAAAGACAAGAGAGACCCAGTACTTC. Protein sequence: CASSVKTRETQYF.

Comment on this clonotype: This may come from a read error, since a much larger clone is one base off. This chain links TRBV5-1 with TRBJ1-1; TRBD1 matches 9 bases. Germline V gene sequence: CDR1 SGHRS, CDR2 YFSETQ. The CDR3 is made up of 16 amino acids. The V gene end was trimmed by 4 bases and the J gene end by 0 bases; junction bases not matched to a gene: 7. The CDR3 spells CASSPTGTGMNTEAFF. The CDR3 coding sequence is TGCGCCAGCAGCCCAACCGGGACAGGGATGAACACTGAAGCTTTCTTT.

V gene TRBV9 combines with J gene TRBJ2-6; TRBD1 matches at 12 bases. J was trimmed by 0 bases and V by 4 bases; bases with no gene match: 5. Germline V lookup: CDR1 SGDLS, CDR2 YYNGEE. CDR3 length equals 18 residues. The CDR3, as DNA: TGTGCCAGCAGCCTCCGGGACAGGGGGCTCTCTGGGGCCAACGTCCTGACTTTC. Translation gives CASSLRDRGLSGANVLTF.

This clonotype occurred many times. The rearrangement uses TRBV3-1 and TRBJ1-6, with TRBD1 as a possible D gene (5 bases). The V and J ends lost 5 bases and 8 bases respectively, with 13 bases between them. The germline V gene encodes CDR1 LGHDT and CDR2 YNNKEL (reference sequence). The CDR3 sequence is 14 residues long. The CDR3 DNA follows: TGTGCCAGCAGCACCGGGACGGGCTATTCACCCCTCCACTTT. Amino acid sequence: CASSTGTGYSPLHF.

As regards this clonotype: A single base separates this from a much larger clone, so it may be a read error. The chain recombines TRBV28 with TRBJ2-7, with 7 nucleotides matching TRBD2. The length of the CDR3 is 12 residues. Germline V gives CDR1 MDHEN, CDR2 SYDVKM. The CDR3 DNA reads as TGTGCCACCAGGGACTACGTCTACAAGCAGTACTTC. It yields the protein CATRDYVYKQYF. Together with reference TRBV28 and TRBJ2-7, the CDR3 gives the full variable domain: DVKVTQSSRYLVKRTGEKVFLECVQDMDHENMFWYRQDPGLGLRLIYFSYDVKMKEKGDIPEGYSVSREKKERFSLILESASTNQTSMYLCATRDYVYKQYFGPGTRLTVT.

The chain recombines TRBV7-9 with TRBJ1-2; 7 nucleotides agree with TRBD1. The V segment lost 5 bases and the J segment 4 bases; nucleotides outside the gene matches: 16. CDR3 size: 17 residues. From germline, CDR1 is SEHNR and CDR2 FQNEAQ (reference sequence). Here the CDR3 reads CASSASGTAPTFYGYTF. The CDR3 DNA is TGTGCCAGCAGCGCATCCGGGACAGCACCTACTTTCTATGGCTACACCTTC. Variable domain in full (rest from reference TRBV7-9 and TRBJ1-2): DTGVSQNPRHKITKRGQNVTFRCDPISEHNRLYWYRQTLGQGPEFLTYFQNEAQLEKSRLLSDRFSAERPKGSFSTLEIQRTEQGDSAMYLCASSASGTAPTFYGYTFGSGTRLTVV.

This clonotype showed up just a few times. The chain joins TRBV9 to TRBJ2-1; unclear D gene. Germline V lookup: CDR1 SGDLS, CDR2 YYNGEE. V was pared by 0 bases and J by 4 bases, with 11 bases between. The CDR3 totals 15 residues. The CDR3 reads CASSVDGPRYNEQFF. Written as DNA, the CDR3 is TGTGCCAGCAGCGTAGATGGCCCACGATACAATGAGCAGTTCTTC. Drawing the rest from reference TRBV9 and TRBJ2-1, the complete variable domain is DSGVTQTPKHLITATGQRVTLRCSPRSGDLSVYWYQQSLDQGLQFLIQYYNGEERAKGNILERFSAQQFPDLHSELNLSSLELGDSALYFCASSVDGPRYNEQFFGPGTRLTVL.

The chain carries TRBV20-1 and TRBJ2-1, with D hard to call. CDR3 length: 15 residues. Deletions cut 1 base from V and 3 bases from J, with 13 bases between. CDR1 and CDR2 (germline): DFQATT, SNEGSKA (reference sequence). The DNA of the CDR3 is TGCAGTGCTAGAGTAGGCAACCCAGGCTACAATGAGCAGTTCTTC. Residues: CSARVGNPGYNEQFF.

This clonotype came up a few times. The chain links TRBV15 to TRBJ2-3, with 9 bases aligning to TRBD2. V lost 5 bases, J lost 2 bases, and 8 bases stayed unmatched. Germline V gene lookup returns CDR1 LNHNV and CDR2 YYDKDF (reference sequence). CDR3 length equals 16 residues. The CDR3 is CATSGGAGGFTDTQYF. The CDR3 nucleotides are TGTGCCACCAGCGGGGGAGCGGGGGGCTTCACAGATACGCAGTATTTT. The whole variable domain, filled in from reference TRBV15 and TRBJ2-3, reads DAMVIQNPRYQVTQFGKPVTLSCSQTLNHNVMYWYQQKSSQAPKLLFHYYDKDFNNEADTPDNFQSRRPNTSFCFLDIRSPGLGDTAMYLCATSGGAGGFTDTQYFGPGTRLTVL.

This clonotype showed up just a few times. V usage is TRBV7-2 and J usage is TRBJ1-5; 8 bases agree with TRBD1. Germline CDR1 SGHTA, CDR2 FQGNSA. This CDR3 contains 15 residues. J lost 7 bases, V lost 5 bases, and 10 bases had no gene match. CDR3 sequence reads: CASSANTGGLQPQHF. DNA for the CDR3: TGTGCCAGCAGCGCCAACACAGGGGGGCTGCAGCCCCAGCATTTT. Complete variable domain (other parts from reference TRBV7-2 and TRBJ1-5): GAGVSQSPSNKVTEKGKDVELRCDPISGHTALYWYRQSLGQGLEFLIYFQGNSAPDKSGLPSDRFSAERTGGSVSTLTIQRTQQEDSAVYLCASSANTGGLQPQHFGDGTRLSIL.

The chain uses TRBV6-1 and TRBJ2-4; perhaps TRBD1 as D (6 bases). Germline loops: CDR1 MNHNS, CDR2 SASEGT. This CDR3 has 16 residues. Deletions cut 2 bases from V and 4 bases from J, with 15 bases between. CDR3 nucleotide sequence: TGTGCCAGCAGTGAAAGGGGACAAACTACTAAAAACATTCAGTACTTC. It is translated as CASSERGQTTKNIQYF.

This sequence joins TRBV12-3 or TRBV12-4 and TRBJ2-1, with D maybe TRBD2 (5 bases). This CDR3 contains 16 residues. V was cut by 2 bases and J by 1 base, with 12 bases left in between. The CDR3 sequence is CASSLYGIGSYNEQFF. The CDR3 region has the DNA TGTGCCAGCAGTTTATACGGGATTGGGTCCTACAATGAGCAGTTCTTC.

This chain joins TRBV7-9 and TRBJ2-1; TRBD2 matches 9 bases. The CDR3 spans 17 residues. V shed 4 bases and J 4 bases; nucleotides not matched to a gene: 11. The germline gives CDR1 SEHNR, CDR2 FQNEAQ (reference sequence). The CDR3, as DNA: TGTGCCAGCAGCTACTCCGTAGCGGGAGTCAAGTACAATGAGCAGTTCTTC. This sequence encodes CASSYSVAGVKYNEQFF.

This clonotype was found a few times. The V gene is TRBV20-1, the J gene TRBJ2-3, with a tentative D call TRBD2 (5 bases). CDR3 length: 13 amino acids. V gave up 6 bases and J gave up 4 bases, with 14 bases separating them. Germline CDR1 reads DFQATT; CDR2 reads SNEGSKA (reference sequence). CDR3 region: CSAYDYPADTQYF. The DNA of the CDR3 is TGCAGTGCCTATGACTACCCAGCAGATACGCAGTATTTT.

This clonotype was found many times. The chain recombines TRBV20-1 with TRBJ2-5; D is possibly TRBD1 (6 bases). The CDR3 is 13 residues long. In germline, CDR1 is DFQATT, CDR2 SNEGSKA (reference sequence). V gave up 5 bases and J gave up 5 bases, with 15 bases separating them. The CDR3, as DNA: TGCAGTGCTGAAGATCAGGGGTGGGAGACCCAGTACTTC. Encoded protein: CSAEDQGWETQYF.